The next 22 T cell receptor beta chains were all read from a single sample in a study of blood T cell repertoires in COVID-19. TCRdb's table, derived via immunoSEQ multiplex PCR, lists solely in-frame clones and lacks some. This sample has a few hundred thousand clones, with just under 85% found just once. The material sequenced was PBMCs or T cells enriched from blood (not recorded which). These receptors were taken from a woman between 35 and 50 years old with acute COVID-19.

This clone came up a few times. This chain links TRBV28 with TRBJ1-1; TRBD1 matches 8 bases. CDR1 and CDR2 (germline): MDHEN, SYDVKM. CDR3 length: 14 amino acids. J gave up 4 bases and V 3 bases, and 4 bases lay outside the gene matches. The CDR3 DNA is TGTGCCAGCAGTTTGTTTACAGGGGGCACTGAAGCTTTCTTT. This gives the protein CASSLFTGGTEAFF.

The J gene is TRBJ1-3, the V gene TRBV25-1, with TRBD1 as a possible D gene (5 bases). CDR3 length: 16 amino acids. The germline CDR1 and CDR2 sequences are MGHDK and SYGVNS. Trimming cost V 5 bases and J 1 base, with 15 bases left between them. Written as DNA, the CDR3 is TGTGCCAGCAGTTTCCCCAGGACAACGTCTGGAAACACCATATATTTT. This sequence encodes CASSFPRTTSGNTIYF.

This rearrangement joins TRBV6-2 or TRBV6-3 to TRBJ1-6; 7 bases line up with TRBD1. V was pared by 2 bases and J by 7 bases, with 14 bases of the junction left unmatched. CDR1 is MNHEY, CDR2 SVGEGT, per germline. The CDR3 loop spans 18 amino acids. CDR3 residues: CASSYVFHGQVVNSPLHF. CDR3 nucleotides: TGTGCCAGCAGTTACGTGTTTCATGGACAGGTCGTAAATTCACCCCTCCACTTT.

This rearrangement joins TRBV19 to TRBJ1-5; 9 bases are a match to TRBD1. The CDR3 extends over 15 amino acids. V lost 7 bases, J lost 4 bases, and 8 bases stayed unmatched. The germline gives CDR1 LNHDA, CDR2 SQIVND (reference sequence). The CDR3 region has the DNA TGTGCCAGTAAGGACAGGGGTTCGGCTAATCAGCCCCAGCATTTT. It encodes CASKDRGSANQPQHF.

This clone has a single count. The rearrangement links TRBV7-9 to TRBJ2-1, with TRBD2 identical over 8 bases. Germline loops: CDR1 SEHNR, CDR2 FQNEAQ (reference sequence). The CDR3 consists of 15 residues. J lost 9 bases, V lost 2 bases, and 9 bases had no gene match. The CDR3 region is CASSLQSGGRGEQFF. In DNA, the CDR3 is TGTGCCAGCAGCTTACAGAGCGGGGGTCGAGGTGAGCAGTTCTTC.

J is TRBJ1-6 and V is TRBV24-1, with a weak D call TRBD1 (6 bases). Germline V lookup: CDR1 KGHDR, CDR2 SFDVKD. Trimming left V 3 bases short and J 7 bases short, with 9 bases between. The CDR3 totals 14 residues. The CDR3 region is CATSDDRPNSPLHF. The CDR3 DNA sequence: TGTGCCACCAGTGATGACAGGCCCAATTCACCCCTCCACTTT.

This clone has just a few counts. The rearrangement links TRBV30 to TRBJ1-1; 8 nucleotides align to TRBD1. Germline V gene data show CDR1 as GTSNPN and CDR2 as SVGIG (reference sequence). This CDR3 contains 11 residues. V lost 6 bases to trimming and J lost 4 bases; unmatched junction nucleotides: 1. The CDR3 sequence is CACRGLTEAFF. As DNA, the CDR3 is TGTGCCTGCAGGGGGCTCACTGAAGCTTTCTTT.

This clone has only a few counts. CDR3 residues: CASSFGEDQPQHF. The CDR3 bases are TGTGCCAGCAGCTTTGGGGAGGATCAGCCCCAGCATTTT. The chain joins TRBV7-6 to TRBJ1-5; D ambiguous. V lost 3 bases to trimming and J lost 5 bases, with 8 bases between them. The CDR3 consists of 13 residues. Germline CDR1 SGHVS, CDR2 FNYEAQ.

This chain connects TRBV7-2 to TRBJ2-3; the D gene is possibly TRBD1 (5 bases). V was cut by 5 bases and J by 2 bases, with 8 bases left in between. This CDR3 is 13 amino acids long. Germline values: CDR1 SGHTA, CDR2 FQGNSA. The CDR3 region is CASSPGHTDTQYF. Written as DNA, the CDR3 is TGTGCCAGCAGCCCTGGACACACAGATACGCAGTATTTT.

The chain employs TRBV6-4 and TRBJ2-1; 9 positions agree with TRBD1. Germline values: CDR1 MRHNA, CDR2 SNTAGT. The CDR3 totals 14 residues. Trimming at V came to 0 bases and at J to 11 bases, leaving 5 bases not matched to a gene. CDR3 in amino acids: CASSDSSGQGKQFF. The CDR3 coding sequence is TGTGCCAGCAGTGACTCGTCGGGACAGGGTAAGCAGTTCTTC.

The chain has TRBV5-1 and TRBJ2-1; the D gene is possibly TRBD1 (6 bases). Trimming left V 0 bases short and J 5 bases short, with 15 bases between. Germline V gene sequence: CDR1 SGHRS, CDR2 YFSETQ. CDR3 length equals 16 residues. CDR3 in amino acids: CASSLGGRGNNNEQFF. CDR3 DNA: TGCGCCAGCAGCTTGGGAGGCAGGGGTAATAACAATGAGCAGTTCTTC.

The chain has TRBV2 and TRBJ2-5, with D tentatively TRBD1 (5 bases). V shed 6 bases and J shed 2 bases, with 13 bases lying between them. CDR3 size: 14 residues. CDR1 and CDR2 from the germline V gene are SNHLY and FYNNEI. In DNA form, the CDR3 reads TGTGCCAGCAGGACCCTGGGGCCGCAAGAGACCCAGTACTTC. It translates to CASRTLGPQETQYF.

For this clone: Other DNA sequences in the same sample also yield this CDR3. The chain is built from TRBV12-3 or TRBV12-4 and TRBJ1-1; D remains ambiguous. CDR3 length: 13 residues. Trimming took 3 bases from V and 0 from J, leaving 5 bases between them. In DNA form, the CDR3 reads TGTGCCAGCAGTTTCAGGTTGAACACTGAAGCTTTCTTT. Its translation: CASSFRLNTEAFF.

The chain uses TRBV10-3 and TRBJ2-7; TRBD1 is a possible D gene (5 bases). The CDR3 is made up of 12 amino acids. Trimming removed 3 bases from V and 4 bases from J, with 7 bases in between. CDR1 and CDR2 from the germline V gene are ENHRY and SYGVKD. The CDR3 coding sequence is TGTGCCATCAGTGAAGCAGGGTACGAGCAGTACTTC. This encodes CAISEAGYEQYF.

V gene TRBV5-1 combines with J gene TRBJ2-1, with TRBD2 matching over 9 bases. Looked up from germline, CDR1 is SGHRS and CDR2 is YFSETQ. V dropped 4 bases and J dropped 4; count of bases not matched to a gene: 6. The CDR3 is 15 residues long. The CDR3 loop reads CASSIAGASYNEQFF. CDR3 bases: TGCGCCAGCAGCATAGCGGGAGCATCATACAATGAGCAGTTCTTC.

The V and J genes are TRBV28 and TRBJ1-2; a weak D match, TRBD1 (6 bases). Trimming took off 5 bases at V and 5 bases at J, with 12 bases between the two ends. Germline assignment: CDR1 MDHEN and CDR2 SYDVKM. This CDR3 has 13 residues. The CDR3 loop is CASSHGTRYGYTF. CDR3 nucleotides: TGTGCCAGCAGTCACGGGACACGTTATGGCTACACCTTC.

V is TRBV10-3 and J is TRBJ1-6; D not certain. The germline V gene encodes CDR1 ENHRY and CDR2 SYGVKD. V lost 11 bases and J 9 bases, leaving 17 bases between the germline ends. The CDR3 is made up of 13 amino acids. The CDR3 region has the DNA TGTGCCCTCCGGGATGGGGAGTTTTCACCCCTCCACTTT. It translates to CALRDGEFSPLHF.

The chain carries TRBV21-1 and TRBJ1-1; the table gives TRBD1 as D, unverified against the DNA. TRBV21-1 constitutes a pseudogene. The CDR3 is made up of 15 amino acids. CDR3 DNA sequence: TGTGCCAGCAGCACACGACAGGGTATGAACACTGAAGCTTTCTTT. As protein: CASSTRQGMNTEAFF.

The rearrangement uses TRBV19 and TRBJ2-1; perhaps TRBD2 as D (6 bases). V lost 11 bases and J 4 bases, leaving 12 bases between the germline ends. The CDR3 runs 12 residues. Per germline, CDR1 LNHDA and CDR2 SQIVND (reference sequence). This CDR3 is CASSGPYNEQFF. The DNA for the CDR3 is TGTGCCTCCAGCGGGCCATACAATGAGCAGTTCTTC.

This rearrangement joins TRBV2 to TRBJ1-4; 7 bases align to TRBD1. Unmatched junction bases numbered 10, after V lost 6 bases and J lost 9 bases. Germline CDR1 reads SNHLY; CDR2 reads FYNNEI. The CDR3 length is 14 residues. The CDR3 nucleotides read TGTGCCAGCAGGTGGTGGGGGACAGACAAAAAACTGTTTTTT. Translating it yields CASRWWGTDKKLFF.

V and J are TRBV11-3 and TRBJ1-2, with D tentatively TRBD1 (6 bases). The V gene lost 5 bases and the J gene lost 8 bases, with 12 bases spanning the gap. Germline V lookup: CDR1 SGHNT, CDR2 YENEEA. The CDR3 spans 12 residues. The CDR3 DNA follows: TGTGCCAGCAGCGACTCAGGGGTCGGCTACACCTTC. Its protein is CASSDSGVGYTF. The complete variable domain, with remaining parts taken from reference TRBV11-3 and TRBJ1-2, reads EAGVVQSPRYKIIEKKQPVAFWCNPISGHNTLYWYLQNLGQGPELLIRYENEEAVDDSQLPKDRFSAERLKGVDSTLKIQPAELGDSAVYLCASSDSGVGYTFGSGTRLTVV.

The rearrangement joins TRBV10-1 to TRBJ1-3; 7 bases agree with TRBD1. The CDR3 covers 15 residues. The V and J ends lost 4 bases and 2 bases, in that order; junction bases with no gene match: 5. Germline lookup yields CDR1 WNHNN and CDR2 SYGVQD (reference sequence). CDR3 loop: CASSAHRGTGNTIYF. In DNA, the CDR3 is TGCGCCAGCAGTGCCCACAGGGGAACTGGAAACACCATATATTTT.